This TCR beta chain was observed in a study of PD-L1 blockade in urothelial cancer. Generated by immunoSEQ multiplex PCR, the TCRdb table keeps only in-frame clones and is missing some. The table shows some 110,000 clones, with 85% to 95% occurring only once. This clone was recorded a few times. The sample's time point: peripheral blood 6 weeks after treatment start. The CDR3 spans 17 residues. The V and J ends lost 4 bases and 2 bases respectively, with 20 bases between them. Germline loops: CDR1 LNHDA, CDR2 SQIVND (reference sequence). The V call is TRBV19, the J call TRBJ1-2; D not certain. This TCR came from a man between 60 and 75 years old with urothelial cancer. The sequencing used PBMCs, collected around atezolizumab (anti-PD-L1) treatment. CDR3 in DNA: TGTGCCAGTAGTACCACCCACAGCAGTTTAACCAACTATGGCTACACCTTC. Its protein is CASSTTHSSLTNYGYTF.